This T cell receptor beta chain was obtained from a study of blood T cell repertoires in COVID-19 (TCRdb year 2020). With respect to the entire study: Samples from collaborators originated in the United States, Italy and Spain and spanned both the acute and convalescent phases of COVID-19. Subjects who had been exposed to COVID-19, were actively infected with it, or had recovered from it provided the deeply sampled blood TCRbeta repertoires that made up the dataset. Samples were obtained from the ongoing ImmuneRACE study (first 160 participants) and from over a thousand subjects provided by 6 global collaborators. Where available, HLA class I and class II types were taken from metadata supplied by the sample provider and were not determined by assay-based typing. The material from the prospective study consisted of cDNA or gDNA derived from T cells, B-cell-depleted T cells, or PBMCs. The repertoires were released in a freely available public database meant as a resource for research on the immune response to SARS-CoV-2. Nearly every sample came with metadata listing a de-identified subject ID, COVID-19 status, age in years and sex. Study-wide conclusions, independent of this receptor: The quantity of clinical and demographic metadata differed by source and by participant and was supplied without curation.

The immunoSEQ Assay, a bias-controlled multiplex PCR, was used to amplify TCRbeta CDR3 regions from genomic DNA. The original methods were these. Nucleated cell counts per sample were estimated from amplification of reference gene primers within the assay. Sequence reads were collapsed and filtered to measure the absolute abundance of every unique TCRbeta CDR3 rearrangement. For each sample, productive Simpson clonality was calculated as the square root of Simpson's diversity index across productive rearrangements. This is the immuneACCESS table as TCRdb keeps it, with only in-frame sequences that have V and J called. A part of the clones is gone; compared with another copy, unresolved V genes explain less than half, and the rest is unexplained. The DNA gave D and trimming, while V, J and clone size come from that table. For this sample the table gives about 70,000 clones, of which roughly 79% were detected only once. The ten top clones hold about 6% of the sample.

Details on this clone: There is no known antigen for this receptor. No base quality information exists; no much larger clone differs at one position.

The collaborating institutions used their own protocols to collect whole blood in K2EDTA tubes. For TCRbeta analysis, collaborators shipped samples in one of three forms: frozen whole blood, isolated PBMCs, or DNA extracted from either of those sample types. CDR3 length: 14 amino acids, cysteine to phenylalanine. CDR3 DNA is the only sequence kept; it has 42 bases, read in frame from the first base. V gives up 2 bases and J gives up 0 bases, and the segment between their germline ends measures 8 bases. Based on the germline V gene, the CDR1 and CDR2 sequences are SGDLS and YYNGEE. Here the chain combines TRBV9 and TRBJ1-2, with TRBD1 as a weak D call on 6 bases. Sequenced material: peripheral blood. The sequence was collected from a woman aged 55-75 years with acute or convalescent COVID-19. CDR3 loop: CASSVDRSNYGYTF. The nucleotides read TGTGCCAGCAGCGTCGACAGGTCTAACTATGGCTACACCTTC.